This T cell receptor (beta chain) derives from a study of shared clonotypes between healthy human individuals. Overall study: The cohort comprised a couple of women and a few men. Their ages spanned 18 to 49 years. General study points: What naive subsets generally showed was a larger estimated richness than memory subsets showed.

Terminally differentiated effector memory CD45RA+ cells were left out of the naive CD8 fraction, which was CD45RO-negative and positively selected for CCR7. Worth noting for this clone: Its antigen is not identified. This sample includes further DNA sequences coding for the same CDR3.

V was pared by 3 bases and J by 0 bases, with 7 bases between. CDR1 is MDHEN, CDR2 SYDVKM, per germline. This CDR3 region has 14 residues. An even split of each subset's genomic DNA across several immunoSEQ plates was performed. Method: immunoSEQ multiplex PCR; TCRdb's copy keeps in-frame clones and lacks some. The sample carries 550,000 to 650,000 clones, around 96% recorded once. This rearrangement joins TRBV28 to TRBJ2-3; D may be TRBD2 (5 bases). The sequencing input was naive CD8+ T cells sorted from blood. The TCR sequence derives from a woman aged 25-40 years in good health. CDR3 in DNA: TGTGCCAGCAGTTTTGGAGGAAGCACAGATACGCAGTATTTT. Residues: CASSFGGSTDTQYF.